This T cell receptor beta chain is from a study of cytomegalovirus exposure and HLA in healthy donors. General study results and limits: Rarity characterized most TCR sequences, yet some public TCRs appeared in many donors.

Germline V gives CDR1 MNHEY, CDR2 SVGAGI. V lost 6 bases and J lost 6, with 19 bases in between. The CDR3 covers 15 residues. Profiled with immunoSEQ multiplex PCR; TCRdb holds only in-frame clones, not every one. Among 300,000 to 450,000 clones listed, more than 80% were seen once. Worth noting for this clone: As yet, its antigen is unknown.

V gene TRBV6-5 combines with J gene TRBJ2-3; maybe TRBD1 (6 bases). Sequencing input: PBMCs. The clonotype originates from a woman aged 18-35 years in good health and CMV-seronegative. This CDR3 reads CASRQTGVRGDTQYF. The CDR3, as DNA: TGTGCCAGCAGGCAGACAGGCGTCCGAGGGGATACGCAGTATTTT.